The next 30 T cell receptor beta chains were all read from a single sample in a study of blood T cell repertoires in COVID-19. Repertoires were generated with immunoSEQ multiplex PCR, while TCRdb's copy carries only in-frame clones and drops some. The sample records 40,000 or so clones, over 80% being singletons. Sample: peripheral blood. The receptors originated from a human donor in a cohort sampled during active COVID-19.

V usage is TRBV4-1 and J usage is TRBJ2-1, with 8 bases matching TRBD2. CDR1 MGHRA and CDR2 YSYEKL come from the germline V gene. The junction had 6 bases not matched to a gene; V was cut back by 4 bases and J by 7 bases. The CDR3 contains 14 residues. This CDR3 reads CASSPHKRENEQFF. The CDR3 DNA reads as TGCGCCAGCAGCCCGCACAAGCGGGAGAATGAGCAGTTCTTC.

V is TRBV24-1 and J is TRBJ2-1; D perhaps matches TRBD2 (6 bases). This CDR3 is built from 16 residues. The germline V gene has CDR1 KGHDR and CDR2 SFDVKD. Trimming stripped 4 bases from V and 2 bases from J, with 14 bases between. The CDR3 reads CATSEESSGAYNEQFF. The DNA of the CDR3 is TGTGCCACCAGTGAGGAGAGTAGCGGCGCCTACAATGAGCAGTTCTTC.

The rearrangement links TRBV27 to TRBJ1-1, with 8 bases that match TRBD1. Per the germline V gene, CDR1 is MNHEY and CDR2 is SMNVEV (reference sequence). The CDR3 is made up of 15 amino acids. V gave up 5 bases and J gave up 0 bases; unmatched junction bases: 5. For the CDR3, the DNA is TGTGCCAGCAGTAGAAGACAGGGGATGAACACTGAAGCTTTCTTT. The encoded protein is CASSRRQGMNTEAFF.

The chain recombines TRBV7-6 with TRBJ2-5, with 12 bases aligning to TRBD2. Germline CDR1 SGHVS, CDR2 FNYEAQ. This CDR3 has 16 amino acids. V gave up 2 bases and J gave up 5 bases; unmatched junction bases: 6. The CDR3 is CASSLLAGGLVETQYF. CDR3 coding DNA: TGTGCCAGCAGCTTACTAGCGGGGGGGCTCGTGGAGACCCAGTACTTC.

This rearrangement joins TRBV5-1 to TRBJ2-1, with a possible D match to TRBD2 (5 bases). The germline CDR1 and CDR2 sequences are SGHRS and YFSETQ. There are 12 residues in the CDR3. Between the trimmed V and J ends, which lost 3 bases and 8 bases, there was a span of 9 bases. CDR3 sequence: CASSSPSHEQFF. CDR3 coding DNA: TGCGCCAGCAGCTCTCCTAGCCATGAGCAGTTCTTC.

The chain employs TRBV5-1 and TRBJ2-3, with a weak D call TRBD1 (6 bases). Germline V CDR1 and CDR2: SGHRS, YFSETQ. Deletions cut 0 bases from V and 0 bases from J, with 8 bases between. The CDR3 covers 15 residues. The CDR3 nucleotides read TGCGCCAGCAGCTTGGAGGACAGTAGCACAGATACGCAGTATTTT. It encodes CASSLEDSSTDTQYF.

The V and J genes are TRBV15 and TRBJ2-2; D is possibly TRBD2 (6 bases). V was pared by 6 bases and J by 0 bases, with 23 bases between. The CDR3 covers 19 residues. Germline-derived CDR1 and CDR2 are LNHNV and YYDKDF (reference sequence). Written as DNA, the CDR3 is TGTGCCACCAGTGGCATTGCACTGGAGGGCCCCCCGAACACCGGGGAGCTGTTTTTT. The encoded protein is CATSGIALEGPPNTGELFF. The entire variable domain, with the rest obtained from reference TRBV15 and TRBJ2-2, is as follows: DAMVIQNPRYQVTQFGKPVTLSCSQTLNHNVMYWYQQKSSQAPKLLFHYYDKDFNNEADTPDNFQSRRPNTSFCFLDIRSPGLGDTAMYLCATSGIALEGPPNTGELFFGEGSRLTVL.

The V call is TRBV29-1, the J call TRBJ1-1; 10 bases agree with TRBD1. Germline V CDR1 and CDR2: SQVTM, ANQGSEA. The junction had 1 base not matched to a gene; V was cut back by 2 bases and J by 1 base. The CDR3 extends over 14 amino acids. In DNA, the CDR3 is TGCAGCGTTGAAAGGGACAGGGGGAACACTGAAGCTTTCTTT. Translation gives CSVERDRGNTEAFF.

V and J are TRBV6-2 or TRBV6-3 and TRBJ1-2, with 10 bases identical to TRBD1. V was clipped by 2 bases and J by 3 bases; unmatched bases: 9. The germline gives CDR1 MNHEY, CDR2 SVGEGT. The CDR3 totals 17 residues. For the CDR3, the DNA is TGTGCCAGCAGTTACCCCCGGGGACAGGGGTACGACTATGGCTACACCTTC. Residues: CASSYPRGQGYDYGYTF.

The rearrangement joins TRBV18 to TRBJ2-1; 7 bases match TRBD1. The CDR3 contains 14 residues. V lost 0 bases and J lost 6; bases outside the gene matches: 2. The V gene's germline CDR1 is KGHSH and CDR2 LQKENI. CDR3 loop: CASSPPTGANEQFF. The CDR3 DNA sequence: TGTGCCAGCTCACCACCAACAGGGGCCAATGAGCAGTTCTTC.

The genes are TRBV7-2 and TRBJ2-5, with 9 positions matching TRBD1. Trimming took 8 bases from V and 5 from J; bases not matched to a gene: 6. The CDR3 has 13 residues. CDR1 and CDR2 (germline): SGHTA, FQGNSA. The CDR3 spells CASSWTGVETQYF. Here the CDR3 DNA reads TGTGCCAGCTCCTGGACAGGGGTGGAGACCCAGTACTTC.

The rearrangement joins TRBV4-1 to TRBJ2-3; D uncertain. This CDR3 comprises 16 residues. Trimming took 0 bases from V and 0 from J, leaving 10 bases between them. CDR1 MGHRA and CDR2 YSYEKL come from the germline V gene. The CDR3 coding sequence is TGCGCCAGCAGCCAAGAATACGGAGCTAGCACAGATACGCAGTATTTT. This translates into CASSQEYGASTDTQYF.

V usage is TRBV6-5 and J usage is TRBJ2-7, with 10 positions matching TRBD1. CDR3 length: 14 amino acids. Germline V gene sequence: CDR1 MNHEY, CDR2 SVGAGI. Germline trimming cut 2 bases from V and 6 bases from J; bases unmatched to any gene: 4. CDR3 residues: CASSYAGTGVEQYF. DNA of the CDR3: TGTGCCAGCAGTTACGCCGGGACAGGGGTCGAGCAGTACTTC.

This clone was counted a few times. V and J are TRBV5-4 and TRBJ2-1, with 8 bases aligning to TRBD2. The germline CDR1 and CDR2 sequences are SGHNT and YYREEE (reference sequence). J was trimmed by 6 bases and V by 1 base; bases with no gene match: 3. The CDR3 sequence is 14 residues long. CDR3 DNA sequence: TGTGCCAGCAGCTTGCGGGCGGGGGGCAATGAGCAGTTCTTC. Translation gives CASSLRAGGNEQFF. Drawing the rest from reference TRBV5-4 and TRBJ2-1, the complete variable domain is ETGVTQSPTHLIKTRGQQVTLRCSSQSGHNTVSWYQQALGQGPQFIFQYYREEENGRGNFPPRFSGLQFPNYSSELNVNALELDDSALYLCASSLRAGGNEQFFGPGTRLTVL.

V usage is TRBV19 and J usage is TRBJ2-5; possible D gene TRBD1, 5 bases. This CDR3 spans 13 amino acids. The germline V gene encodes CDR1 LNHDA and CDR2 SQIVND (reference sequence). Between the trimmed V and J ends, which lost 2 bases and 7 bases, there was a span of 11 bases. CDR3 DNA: TGTGCCAGTAGTATATCGCCCCAGGGGACCCAGTACTTC. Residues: CASSISPQGTQYF.

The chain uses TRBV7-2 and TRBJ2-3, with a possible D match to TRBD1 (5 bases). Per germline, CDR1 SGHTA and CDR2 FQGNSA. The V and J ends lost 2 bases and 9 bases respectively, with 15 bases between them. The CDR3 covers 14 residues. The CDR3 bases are TGTGCCAGCAGCTTATCCAGAGAGCAGGGCACGCAGTATTTT. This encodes CASSLSREQGTQYF.

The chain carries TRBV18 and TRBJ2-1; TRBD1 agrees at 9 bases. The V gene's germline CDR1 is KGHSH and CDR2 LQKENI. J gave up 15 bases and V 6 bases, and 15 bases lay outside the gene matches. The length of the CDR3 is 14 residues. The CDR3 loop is CASSRVTGTGTAFF. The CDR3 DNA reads TGTGCCAGCTCGCGGGTAACCGGGACAGGGACTGCGTTCTTC.

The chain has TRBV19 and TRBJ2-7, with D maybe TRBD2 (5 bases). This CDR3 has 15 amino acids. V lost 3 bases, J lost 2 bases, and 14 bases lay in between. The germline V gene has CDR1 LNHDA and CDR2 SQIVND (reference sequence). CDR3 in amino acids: CASSIRTPEAYEQYF. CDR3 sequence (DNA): TGTGCCAGTAGTATTCGGACTCCCGAAGCCTACGAGCAGTACTTC.

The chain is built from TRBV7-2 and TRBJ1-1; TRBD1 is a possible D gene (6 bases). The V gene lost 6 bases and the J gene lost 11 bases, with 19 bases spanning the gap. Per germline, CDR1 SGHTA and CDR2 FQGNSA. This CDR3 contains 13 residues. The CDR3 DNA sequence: TGTGCCAGCAGTCCTAGTCTGGGAGGGGGGGCTTTCTTT. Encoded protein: CASSPSLGGGAFF.

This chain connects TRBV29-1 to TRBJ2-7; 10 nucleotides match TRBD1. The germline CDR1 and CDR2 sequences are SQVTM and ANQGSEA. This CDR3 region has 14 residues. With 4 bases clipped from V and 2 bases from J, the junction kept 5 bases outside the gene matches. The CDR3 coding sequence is TGCAGCGTTGGTAGGGACAGGGGAGCCTACGAGCAGTACTTC. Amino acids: CSVGRDRGAYEQYF.

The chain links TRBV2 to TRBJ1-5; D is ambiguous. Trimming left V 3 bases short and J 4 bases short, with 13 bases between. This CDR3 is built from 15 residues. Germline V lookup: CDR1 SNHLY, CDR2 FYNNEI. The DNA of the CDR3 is TGTGCCAGCAGTGACTTCTCCGGGTGGAATCAGCCCCAGCATTTT. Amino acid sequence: CASSDFSGWNQPQHF.

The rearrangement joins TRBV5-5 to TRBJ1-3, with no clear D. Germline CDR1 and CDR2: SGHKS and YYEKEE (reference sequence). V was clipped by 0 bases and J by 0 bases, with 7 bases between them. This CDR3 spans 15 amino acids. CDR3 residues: CASSLGVSSGNTIYF. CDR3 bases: TGTGCCAGCAGCTTGGGCGTGAGCTCTGGAAACACCATATATTTT.

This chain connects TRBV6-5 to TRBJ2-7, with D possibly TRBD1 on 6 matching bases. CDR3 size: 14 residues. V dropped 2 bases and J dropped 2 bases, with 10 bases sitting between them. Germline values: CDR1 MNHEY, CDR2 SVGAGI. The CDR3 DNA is TGTGCCAGCAGTTACGGGGGCGGAACCTACGAGCAGTACTTC. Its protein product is CASSYGGGTYEQYF.

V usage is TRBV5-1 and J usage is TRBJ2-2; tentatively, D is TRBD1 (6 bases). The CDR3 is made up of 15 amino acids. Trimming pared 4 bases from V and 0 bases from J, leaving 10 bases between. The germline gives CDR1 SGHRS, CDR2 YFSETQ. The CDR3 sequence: CASSLGQSNTGELFF. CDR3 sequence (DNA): TGCGCCAGCAGCCTGGGACAATCGAACACCGGGGAGCTGTTTTTT.

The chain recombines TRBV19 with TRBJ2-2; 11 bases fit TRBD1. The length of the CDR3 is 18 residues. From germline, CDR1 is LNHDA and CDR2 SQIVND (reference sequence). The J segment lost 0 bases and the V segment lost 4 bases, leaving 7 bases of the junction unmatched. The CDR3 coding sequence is TGTGCCAGTAGTACCAACCCGGGACAGGGGGCGAACACCGGGGAGCTGTTTTTT. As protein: CASSTNPGQGANTGELFF. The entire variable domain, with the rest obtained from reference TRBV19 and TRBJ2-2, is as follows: DGGITQSPKYLFRKEGQNVTLSCEQNLNHDAMYWYRQDPGQGLRLIYYSQIVNDFQKGDIAEGYSVSREKKESFPLTVTSAQKNPTAFYLCASSTNPGQGANTGELFFGEGSRLTVL.

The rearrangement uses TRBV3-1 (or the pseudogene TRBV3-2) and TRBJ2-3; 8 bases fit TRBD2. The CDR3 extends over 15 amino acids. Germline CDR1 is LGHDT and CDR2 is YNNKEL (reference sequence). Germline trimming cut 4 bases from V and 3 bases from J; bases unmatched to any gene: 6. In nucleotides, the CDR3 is TGTGCCAGCAGCCTTAGCGGGGCGGGGACAGATACGCAGTATTTT. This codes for CASSLSGAGTDTQYF.

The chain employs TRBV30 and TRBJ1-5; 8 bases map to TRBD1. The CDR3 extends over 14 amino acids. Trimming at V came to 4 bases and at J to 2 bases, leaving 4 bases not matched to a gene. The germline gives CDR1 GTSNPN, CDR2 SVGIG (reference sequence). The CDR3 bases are TGTGCCTGGAACACAGGGGGACGCAATCAGCCCCAGCATTTT. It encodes CAWNTGGRNQPQHF.

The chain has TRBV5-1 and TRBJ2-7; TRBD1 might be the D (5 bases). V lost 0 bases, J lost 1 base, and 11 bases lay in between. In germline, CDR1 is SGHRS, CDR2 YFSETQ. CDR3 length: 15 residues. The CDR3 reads CASSLAGSGSYEQYF. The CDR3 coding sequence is TGCGCCAGCAGCTTGGCAGGGTCAGGTTCCTACGAGCAGTACTTC.

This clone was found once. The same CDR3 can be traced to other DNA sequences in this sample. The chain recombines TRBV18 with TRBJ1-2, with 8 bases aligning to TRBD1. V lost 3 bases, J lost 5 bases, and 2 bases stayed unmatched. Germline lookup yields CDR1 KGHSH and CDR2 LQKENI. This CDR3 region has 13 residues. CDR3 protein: CASSPDRGYGYTF. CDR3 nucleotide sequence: TGTGCCAGCTCACCTGACAGGGGATATGGCTACACCTTC.

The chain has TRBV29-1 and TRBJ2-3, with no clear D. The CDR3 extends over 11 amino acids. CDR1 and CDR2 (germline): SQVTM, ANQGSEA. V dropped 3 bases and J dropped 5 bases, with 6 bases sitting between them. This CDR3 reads CSVDRGDTQYF. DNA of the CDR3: TGCAGCGTTGATCGCGGAGATACGCAGTATTTT.